The sequence of this T cell receptor (beta chain) was determined in a study of shared clonotypes between healthy human individuals. Study in general: The plates for each donor numbered three CD4 naive, three CD4 memory, two CD8 naive and one CD8 memory.

Template for every sorted-subset replicate PCR totaled 150 to 250 ng DNA, tens of thousands of T cell genomes. The assay was immunoSEQ multiplex PCR, and TCRdb's table has in-frame clones only and misses some. This repertoire shows approximately 1,000,000 clones, roughly 77% found once; its top ten account for about 0.94%. Naive CD45RA+ and memory CD45RA-negative subsets were split from CD4+ cells. Germline CDR1 and CDR2: SGHDN and FVKESK. This CDR3 has 17 amino acids. V gave up 0 bases and J gave up 6 bases, with 21 bases separating them. The sample consisted of memory CD4+ T cells from PBMCs. Subset described: CD45RA-negative fraction. The sequence came from a young man in good health. Some clones in this sample may be carry-over from other donors' samples. This chain links TRBV14 with TRBJ2-7, with D possibly TRBD2 on 5 matching bases. CDR3 sequence (DNA): TGTGCCAGCAGCCAAGATGATGTCTTGCGCCGGGGTTCCGAGCAGTACTTC. Amino acids: CASSQDDVLRRGSEQYF.